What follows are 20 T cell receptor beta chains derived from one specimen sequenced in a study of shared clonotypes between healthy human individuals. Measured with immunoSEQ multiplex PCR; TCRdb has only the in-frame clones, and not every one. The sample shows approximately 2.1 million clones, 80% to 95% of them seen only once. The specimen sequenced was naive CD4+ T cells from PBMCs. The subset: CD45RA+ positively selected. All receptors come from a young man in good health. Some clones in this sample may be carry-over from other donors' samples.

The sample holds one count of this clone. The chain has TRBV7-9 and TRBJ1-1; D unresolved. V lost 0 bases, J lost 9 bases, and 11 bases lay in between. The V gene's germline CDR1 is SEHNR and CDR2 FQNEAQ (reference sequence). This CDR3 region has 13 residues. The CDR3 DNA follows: TGTGCCAGCAGCTTAGCGGAGGCGGCCAAAGCTTTCTTT. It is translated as CASSLAEAAKAFF.

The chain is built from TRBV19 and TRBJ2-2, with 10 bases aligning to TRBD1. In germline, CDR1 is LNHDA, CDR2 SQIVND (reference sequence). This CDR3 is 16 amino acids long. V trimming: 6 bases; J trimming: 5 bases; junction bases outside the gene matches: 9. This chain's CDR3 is CASRDRGSIGTGELFF. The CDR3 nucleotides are TGTGCCAGTAGGGACAGGGGGTCGATCGGTACCGGGGAGCTGTTTTTT.

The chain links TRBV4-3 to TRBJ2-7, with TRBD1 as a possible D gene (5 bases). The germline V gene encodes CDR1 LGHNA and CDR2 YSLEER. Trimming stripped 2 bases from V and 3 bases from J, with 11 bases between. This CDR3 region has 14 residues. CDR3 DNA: TGCGCCAGCAGCCAAACGGCAGGGAACTACGAGCAGTACTTC. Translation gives CASSQTAGNYEQYF.

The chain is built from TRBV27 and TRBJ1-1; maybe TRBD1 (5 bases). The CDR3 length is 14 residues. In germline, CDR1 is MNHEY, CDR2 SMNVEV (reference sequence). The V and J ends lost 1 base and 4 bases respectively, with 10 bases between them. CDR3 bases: TGTGCCAGCAGTTTATACAGGAGAGGCACTGAAGCTTTCTTT. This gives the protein CASSLYRRGTEAFF.

The CDR3 loop reads CASSQTQGSTNEKLFF. The CDR3 DNA reads as TGCGCCAGCAGCCAGACACAGGGTTCCACTAATGAAAAACTGTTTTTT. The chain uses TRBV4-1 and TRBJ1-4; D may be TRBD1 (6 bases). Trimming took 3 bases from V and 2 from J, leaving 13 bases between them. Looked up from germline, CDR1 is MGHRA and CDR2 is YSYEKL. The CDR3 loop spans 16 amino acids.

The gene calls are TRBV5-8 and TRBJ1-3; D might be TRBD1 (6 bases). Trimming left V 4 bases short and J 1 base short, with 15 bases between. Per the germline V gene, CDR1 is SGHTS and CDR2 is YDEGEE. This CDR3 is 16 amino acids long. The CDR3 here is CASSPGGQPSGNTIYF. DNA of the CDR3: TGTGCCAGCAGCCCGGGGGGGCAGCCGTCTGGAAACACCATATATTTT.

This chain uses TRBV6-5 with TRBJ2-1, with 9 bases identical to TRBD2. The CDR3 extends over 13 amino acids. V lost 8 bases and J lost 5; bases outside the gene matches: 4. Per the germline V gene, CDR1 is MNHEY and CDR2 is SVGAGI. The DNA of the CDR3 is TGTGCCAGCGGACTAGCGAGACACAATGAGCAGTTCTTC. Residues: CASGLARHNEQFF.

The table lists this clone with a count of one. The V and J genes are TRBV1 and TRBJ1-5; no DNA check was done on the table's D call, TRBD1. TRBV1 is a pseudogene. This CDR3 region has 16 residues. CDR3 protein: CTSSQGDRGHSQPQHF. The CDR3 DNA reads TGCACCAGCAGCCAAGGGGACAGGGGTCATAGTCAGCCCCAGCATTTT.

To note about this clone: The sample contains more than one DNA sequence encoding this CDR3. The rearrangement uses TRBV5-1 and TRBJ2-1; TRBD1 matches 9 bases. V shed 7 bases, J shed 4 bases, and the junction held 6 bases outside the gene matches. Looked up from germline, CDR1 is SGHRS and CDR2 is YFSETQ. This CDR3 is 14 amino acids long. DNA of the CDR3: TGCGCCAGCTCTCGGGACAGGGCATACAATGAGCAGTTCTTC. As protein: CASSRDRAYNEQFF.

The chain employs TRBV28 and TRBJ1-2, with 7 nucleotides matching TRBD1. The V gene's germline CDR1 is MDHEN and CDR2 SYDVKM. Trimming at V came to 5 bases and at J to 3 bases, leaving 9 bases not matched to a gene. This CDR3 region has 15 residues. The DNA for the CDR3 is TGTGCCAGCAGTCCAGGGGGGGCGAGTGACTATGGCTACACCTTC. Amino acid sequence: CASSPGGASDYGYTF.

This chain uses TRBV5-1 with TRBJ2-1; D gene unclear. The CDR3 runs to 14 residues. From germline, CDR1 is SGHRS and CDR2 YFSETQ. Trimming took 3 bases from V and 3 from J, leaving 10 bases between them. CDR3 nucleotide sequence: TGCGCCAGCAGCTCAGGCGGATTCTACAATGAGCAGTTCTTC. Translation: CASSSGGFYNEQFF.

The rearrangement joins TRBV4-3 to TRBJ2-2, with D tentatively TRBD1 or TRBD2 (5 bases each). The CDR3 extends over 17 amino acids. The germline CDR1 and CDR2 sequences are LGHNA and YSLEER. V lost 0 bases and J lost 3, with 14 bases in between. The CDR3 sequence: CASSQDLAGRYTGELFF. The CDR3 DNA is TGCGCCAGCAGCCAAGATCTAGCAGGGCGGTACACCGGGGAGCTGTTTTTT.

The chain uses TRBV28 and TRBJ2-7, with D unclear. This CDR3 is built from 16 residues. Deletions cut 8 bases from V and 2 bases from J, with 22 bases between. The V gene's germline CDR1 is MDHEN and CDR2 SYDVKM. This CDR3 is CASSSPSGSRAYEQYF. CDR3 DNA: TGTGCCAGCTCCAGCCCCTCCGGCAGTAGGGCCTACGAGCAGTACTTC. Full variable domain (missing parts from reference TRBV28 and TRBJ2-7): DVKVTQSSRYLVKRTGEKVFLECVQDMDHENMFWYRQDPGLGLRLIYFSYDVKMKEKGDIPEGYSVSREKKERFSLILESASTNQTSMYLCASSSPSGSRAYEQYFGPGTRLTVT.

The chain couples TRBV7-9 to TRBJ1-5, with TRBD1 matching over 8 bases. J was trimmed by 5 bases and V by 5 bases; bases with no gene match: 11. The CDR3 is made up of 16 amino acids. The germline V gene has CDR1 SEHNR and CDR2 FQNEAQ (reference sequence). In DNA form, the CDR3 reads TGTGCCAGCAGCCCGGACCGGACAGGGATACATCAGCCCCAGCATTTT. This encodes CASSPDRTGIHQPQHF.

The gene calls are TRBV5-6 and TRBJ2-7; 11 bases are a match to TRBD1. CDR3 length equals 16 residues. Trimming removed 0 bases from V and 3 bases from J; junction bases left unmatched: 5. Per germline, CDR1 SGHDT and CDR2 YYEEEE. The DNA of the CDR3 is TGTGCCAGCAGCTTGGGGATCGGGACAGGGGGCTACGAGCAGTACTTC. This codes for CASSLGIGTGGYEQYF.

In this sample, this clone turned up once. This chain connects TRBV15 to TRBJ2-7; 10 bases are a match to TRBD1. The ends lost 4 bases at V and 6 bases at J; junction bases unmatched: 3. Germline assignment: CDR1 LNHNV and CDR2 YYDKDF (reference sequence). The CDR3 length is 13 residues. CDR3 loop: CATSKTGGREQYF. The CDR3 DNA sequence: TGTGCCACCAGCAAGACAGGGGGCCGCGAGCAGTACTTC.

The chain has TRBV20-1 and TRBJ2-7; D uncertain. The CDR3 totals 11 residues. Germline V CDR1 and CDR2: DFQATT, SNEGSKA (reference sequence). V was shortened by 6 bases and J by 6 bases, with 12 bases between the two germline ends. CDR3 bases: TGCAGTGCATTTAAGTCCGGCGAGCAGTACTTC. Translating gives CSAFKSGEQYF.

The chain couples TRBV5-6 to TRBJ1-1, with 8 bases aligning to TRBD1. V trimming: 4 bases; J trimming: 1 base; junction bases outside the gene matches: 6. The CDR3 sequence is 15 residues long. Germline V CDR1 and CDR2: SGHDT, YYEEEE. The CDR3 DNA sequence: TGTGCCAGCAGCGCGTGGGACAGGAGGAACACTGAAGCTTTCTTT. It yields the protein CASSAWDRRNTEAFF.

CDR3 nucleotide sequence: TGTGCCAGCAGCTCAGGGGGGAGTATGCGAGAGCAGTTCTTC. It specifies CASSSGGSMREQFF. The rearrangement joins TRBV7-3 to TRBJ2-1; a weak D match, TRBD1 (7 bases). Trimming took off 4 bases at V and 10 bases at J, with 17 bases between the two ends. CDR3 length: 14 amino acids. Germline assignment: CDR1 SGHTA and CDR2 FQGTGA.

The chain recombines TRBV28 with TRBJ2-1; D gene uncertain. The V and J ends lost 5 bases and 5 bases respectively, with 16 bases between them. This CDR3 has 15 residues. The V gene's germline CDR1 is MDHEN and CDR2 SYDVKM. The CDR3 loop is CASSPSDRAHNEQFF. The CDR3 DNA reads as TGTGCCAGCAGTCCCAGCGACCGCGCCCACAATGAGCAGTTCTTC.